This T cell receptor (beta chain) was found in a study of blood T cell repertoires in COVID-19 (dated by TCRdb to the early 2020s). For the study in its entirety: Collaborator samples came from the United States, Italy and Spain and covered acute and convalescent phases of COVID-19. The repertoires were released in a freely available public database intended as a resource for research on the immune response to SARS-CoV-2. Subjects who had been exposed to COVID-19, were actively infected with it, or had recovered from it provided the deeply sampled blood TCRbeta repertoires that made up the dataset. A de-identified subject ID, COVID-19 status, age in years and sex were almost always included in the sample metadata. Where available, HLA class I and class II types were obtained from metadata supplied by the sample provider rather than from assay-based typing. The samples were drawn from the first 160 participants of the ongoing ImmuneRACE study and from 1,254 subjects provided by 6 global collaborators. The material from the prospective study consisted of cDNA or gDNA derived from T cells, B-cell-depleted T cells, or PBMCs.

The collaborating institutions used their own protocols to collect whole blood in K2EDTA tubes. For TCRbeta analysis, collaborator samples were shipped as frozen whole blood, as isolated PBMCs, or as DNA extracted from either sample type. TCRbeta CDR3 regions were amplified from genomic DNA by means of the immunoSEQ Assay, a bias-controlled multiplex PCR. The authors' analysis ran thus. The number of nucleated cells in each sample was estimated by amplification of reference gene primers within the assay. Sequence reads were collapsed and filtered to measure the absolute abundance of every unique TCRbeta CDR3 rearrangement. For each sample, productive Simpson clonality was calculated as the square root of Simpson's diversity index over productive rearrangements. TCRdb took this table from immuneACCESS and kept in-frame rearrangements with V and J called. Such tables lack part of the clones; where checked against another copy, unresolved V genes explain under half of the gap, and the rest is unexplained. Clonal size and the V and J genes are those of that table, whereas D and trimming came from the DNA. Counted in this sample were roughly 50,000 clones; 86% of them appeared once. The top ten hold 25% to 30% of the sample.

Overall results and qualifications from the work: The amount of clinical and demographic metadata varied by source and participant and was provided uncurated.

The CDR3 runs 15 amino acids, cysteine and phenylalanine included. The retained sequence is limited to the CDR3, 45 bases, with the frame set at the first base. Per the germline V gene, MGHRA is the CDR1 and YSYEKL is the CDR2. At the junction V is shortened by 0 bases and J by 6 bases, with 14 bases in between. To note about this clone: There is no known antigen for this receptor. Per-base qualities were not stored, and no clone one base away is much larger.

Recombination joined TRBV4-1 with TRBJ1-2; a weak D assignment points to TRBD1 (5 bases agree). Sequencing was carried out using peripheral blood. The TCR was taken from a human donor in a cohort sampled during active COVID-19. The CDR3 has the sequence CASSQDPGAYNGYTF. DNA sequence: TGCGCCAGCAGCCAAGATCCTGGGGCATACAATGGCTACACCTTC.